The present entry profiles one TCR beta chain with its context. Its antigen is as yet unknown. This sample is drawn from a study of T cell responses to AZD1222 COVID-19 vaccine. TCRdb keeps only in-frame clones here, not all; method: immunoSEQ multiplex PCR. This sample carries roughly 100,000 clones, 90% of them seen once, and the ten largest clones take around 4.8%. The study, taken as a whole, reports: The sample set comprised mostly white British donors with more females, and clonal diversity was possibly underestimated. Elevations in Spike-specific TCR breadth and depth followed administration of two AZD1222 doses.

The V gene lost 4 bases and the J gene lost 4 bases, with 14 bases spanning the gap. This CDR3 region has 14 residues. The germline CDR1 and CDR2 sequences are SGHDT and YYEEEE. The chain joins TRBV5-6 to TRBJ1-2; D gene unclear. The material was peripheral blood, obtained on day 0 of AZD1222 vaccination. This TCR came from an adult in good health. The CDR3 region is CASSQDGYPYGYTF. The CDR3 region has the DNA TGTGCCAGCAGCCAGGACGGGTACCCCTATGGCTACACCTTC.